These 7 T cell receptor beta chains share one sample of origin, sequenced in a study of cytomegalovirus exposure and HLA in healthy donors. The PCR made use of 60 Vbeta and 13 Jbeta primers. The data were produced by immunoSEQ multiplex PCR, yet TCRdb's version contains in-frame clones alone and is incomplete. The sample contains 110,000 to 150,000 clones, approximately 73% of which appear only once. Sequencing was carried out using PBMCs. All receptors come from a woman aged 40 to 55 in good health and CMV-seronegative.

This chain connects TRBV2 to TRBJ1-2, with 7 bases that match TRBD1. The CDR3 covers 14 residues. V lost 4 bases and J lost 5; bases outside the gene matches: 7. CDR1 is SNHLY and CDR2 is FYNNEI in the germline V gene. CDR3 coding DNA: TGTGCCAGCAGTGTCTCCAGGGGGAGTTATGGCTACACCTTC. This codes for CASSVSRGSYGYTF.

This chain links TRBV9 with TRBJ2-3; tentative D call: TRBD2 (5 bases). The germline CDR1 and CDR2 sequences are SGDLS and YYNGEE. The CDR3 has 17 amino acids. V lost 5 bases, J lost 0 bases, and 19 bases lay in between. The CDR3 coding sequence is TGTGCCAGCAGTCCAAGAGGGTTTGGAGCAAGCACAGATACGCAGTATTTT. Amino acids: CASSPRGFGASTDTQYF.

The chain links TRBV7-9 to TRBJ1-3; 10 bases map to TRBD1. This CDR3 is built from 15 residues. With 5 bases clipped from V and 7 bases from J, the junction kept 8 bases outside the gene matches. Germline CDR1 and CDR2: SEHNR and FQNEAQ (reference sequence). The CDR3 nucleotides are TGTGCCAGCAGCGGAAAGGACAGGGGGTGGAACACCATATATTTT. Protein product: CASSGKDRGWNTIYF.

V and J are TRBV6-1 and TRBJ2-1; the match to TRBD1 covers 8 bases. The CDR3 runs 14 residues. Germline V gene data show CDR1 as MNHNS and CDR2 as SASEGT. The V gene end was trimmed by 3 bases and the J gene end by 9 bases; junction bases not matched to a gene: 7. This chain's CDR3 is CASSEAGGGGEQFF. The CDR3 coding sequence is TGTGCCAGCAGTGAGGCAGGGGGCGGCGGTGAGCAGTTCTTC.

J is TRBJ2-7 and V is TRBV11-2; D might be TRBD2 (6 bases). The CDR3 is 15 residues long. V dropped 2 bases and J dropped 2 bases, with 13 bases sitting between them. Germline V CDR1 and CDR2: SGHAT, FQNNGV. This CDR3 is CASSLSAAGPYEQYF. The DNA of the CDR3 is TGTGCCAGCAGCTTAAGTGCTGCGGGGCCCTACGAGCAGTACTTC. Variable domain in full (rest from reference TRBV11-2 and TRBJ2-7): EAGVAQSPRYKIIEKRQSVAFWCNPISGHATLYWYQQILGQGPKLLIQFQNNGVVDDSQLPKDRFSAERLKGVDSTLKIQPAKLEDSAVYLCASSLSAAGPYEQYFGPGTRLTVT.

The genes are TRBV5-1 and TRBJ2-7, with 8 bases matching TRBD2. CDR3 size: 14 residues. The germline V gene encodes CDR1 SGHRS and CDR2 YFSETQ. V lost 2 bases and J lost 2; bases outside the gene matches: 3. The CDR3 protein is CASSFGGAPYEQYV. CDR3 sequence (DNA): TGCGCCAGCAGCTTCGGGGGGGCTCCCTACGAGCAGTACGTC.

The chain couples TRBV4-2 to TRBJ2-3; 7 bases match TRBD2. CDR3 length: 18 residues. CDR1 and CDR2 from the germline V gene are LGHNA and YNFKEQ. J lost 3 bases, V lost 2 bases, and 14 bases had no gene match. The CDR3 reads CASSQPPLAVDGTDTQYF. The DNA for the CDR3 is TGTGCCAGCAGCCAACCCCCCCTAGCGGTTGATGGTACAGATACGCAGTATTTT.